This entry features one TCR beta chain sequence. The study assigned cohorts using participant-reported clinical history. This entry comes from a study of blood T cell repertoires in COVID-19. In the original analysis: Nucleated cell counts were estimated from reference gene primer amplification. Repertoires were generated with immunoSEQ multiplex PCR, while TCRdb's copy carries only in-frame clones and drops some. That table furnishes V, J and clone size, whereas the DNA furnished D and trimming. The repertoire holds 490,000 or so clones, with approximately 91% as singletons. Germline lookup yields CDR1 MDHEN and CDR2 SYDVKM. The CDR3 length is 14 residues. With 2 bases removed from V and 4 bases from J, the gap between germline ends came to 11 bases.

The chain has TRBV28 and TRBJ1-1, with unresolved D. This TCR derives from a woman in her sixties who had recovered from COVID-19. The sample taken for sequencing was PBMCs or T cells enriched from blood (not recorded which). This CDR3 is CASSLLGRSTEAFF. For the CDR3, the DNA is TGTGCCAGCAGTTTACTAGGGAGGAGCACTGAAGCTTTCTTT. Full variable domain (missing parts from reference TRBV28 and TRBJ1-1): DVKVTQSSRYLVKRTGEKVFLECVQDMDHENMFWYRQDPGLGLRLIYFSYDVKMKEKGDIPEGYSVSREKKERFSLILESASTNQTSMYLCASSLLGRSTEAFFGQGTRLTVV.